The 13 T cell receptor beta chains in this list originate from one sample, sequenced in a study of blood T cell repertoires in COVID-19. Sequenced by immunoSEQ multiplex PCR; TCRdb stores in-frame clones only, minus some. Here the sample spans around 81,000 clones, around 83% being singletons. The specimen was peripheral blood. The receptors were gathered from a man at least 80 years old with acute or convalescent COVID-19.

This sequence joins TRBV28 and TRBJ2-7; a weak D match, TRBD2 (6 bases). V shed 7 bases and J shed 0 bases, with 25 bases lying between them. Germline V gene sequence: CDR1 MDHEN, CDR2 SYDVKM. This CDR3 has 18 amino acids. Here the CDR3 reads CASTFGYSRDFSSYEQYF. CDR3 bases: TGTGCCAGCACCTTTGGGTACTCCCGGGACTTTTCCTCCTACGAGCAGTACTTC.

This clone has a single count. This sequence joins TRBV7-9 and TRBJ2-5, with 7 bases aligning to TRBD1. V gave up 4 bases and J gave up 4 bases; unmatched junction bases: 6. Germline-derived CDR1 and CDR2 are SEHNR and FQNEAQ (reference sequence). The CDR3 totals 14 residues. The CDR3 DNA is TGTGCCAGCAGCTCCGGGACAGTCCCAGAGACCCAGTACTTC. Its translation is CASSSGTVPETQYF.

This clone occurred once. The CDR3 loop is CASSLEWQQGEKLFF. The DNA for the CDR3 is TGCGCCAGCAGCTTGGAGTGGCAGCAGGGGGAAAAACTGTTTTTT. The rearrangement links TRBV5-1 to TRBJ1-4; tentative D call: TRBD1 (6 bases). The CDR3 runs 15 residues. V was pared by 0 bases and J by 8 bases, with 14 bases between. Looked up from germline, CDR1 is SGHRS and CDR2 is YFSETQ.

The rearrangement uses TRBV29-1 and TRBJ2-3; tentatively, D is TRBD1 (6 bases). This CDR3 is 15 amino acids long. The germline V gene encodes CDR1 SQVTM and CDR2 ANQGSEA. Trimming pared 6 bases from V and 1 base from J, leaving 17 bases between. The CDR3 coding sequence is TGCAGCGTCGAGGACAGTTACCGGGGCACAGATACGCAGTATTTT. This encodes CSVEDSYRGTDTQYF.

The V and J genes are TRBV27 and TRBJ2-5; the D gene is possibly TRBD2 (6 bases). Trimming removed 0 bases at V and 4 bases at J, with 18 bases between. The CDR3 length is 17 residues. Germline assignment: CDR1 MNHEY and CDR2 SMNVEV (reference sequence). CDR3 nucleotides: TGTGCCAGCAGTTTATCCTCTGGTGCGGGGAGGCGAGAGACCCAGTACTTC. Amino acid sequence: CASSLSSGAGRRETQYF.

The CDR3 here is CASSPWTAGYTF. As DNA, the CDR3 is TGTGCCAGCAGCCCTTGGACAGCTGGCTACACCTTC. The chain recombines TRBV9 with TRBJ1-2, with D perhaps matching TRBD1 (6 bases). Germline values: CDR1 SGDLS, CDR2 YYNGEE. The CDR3 is made up of 12 amino acids. Trimming took off 4 bases at V and 7 bases at J, with 11 bases between the two ends.

The CDR3 here is CASSQTANYGYTF. In DNA form, the CDR3 reads TGTGCCAGCAGTCAGACAGCTAACTATGGCTACACCTTC. The chain combines TRBV27 with TRBJ1-2; tentative D call: TRBD1 (5 bases). From germline, CDR1 is MNHEY and CDR2 SMNVEV (reference sequence). Trimming cost V 5 bases and J 0 bases, with 7 bases left between them. The CDR3 consists of 13 residues.

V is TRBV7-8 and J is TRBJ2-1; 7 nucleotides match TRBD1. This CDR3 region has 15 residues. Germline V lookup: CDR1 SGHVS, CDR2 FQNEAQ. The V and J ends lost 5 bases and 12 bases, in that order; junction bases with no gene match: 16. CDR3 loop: CASSIGDRDPRGQFF. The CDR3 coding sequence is TGTGCCAGCAGCATAGGAGACAGGGACCCACGGGGGCAGTTCTTC.

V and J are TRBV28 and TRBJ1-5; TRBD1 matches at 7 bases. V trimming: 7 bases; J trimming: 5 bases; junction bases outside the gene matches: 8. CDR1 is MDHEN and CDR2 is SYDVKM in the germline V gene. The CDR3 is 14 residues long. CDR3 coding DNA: TGTGCCAGCACCTCGGGAACAGGGGATCAGCCCCAGCATTTT. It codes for CASTSGTGDQPQHF.

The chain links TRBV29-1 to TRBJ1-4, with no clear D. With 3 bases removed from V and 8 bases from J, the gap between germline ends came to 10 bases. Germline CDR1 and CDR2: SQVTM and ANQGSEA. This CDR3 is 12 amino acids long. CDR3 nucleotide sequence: TGCAGCGTTGACACTCTCGAGGAAAAACTGTTTTTT. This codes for CSVDTLEEKLFF.

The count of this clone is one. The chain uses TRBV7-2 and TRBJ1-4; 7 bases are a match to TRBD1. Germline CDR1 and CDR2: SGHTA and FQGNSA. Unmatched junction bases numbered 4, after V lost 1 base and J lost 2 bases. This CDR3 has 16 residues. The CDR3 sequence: CASSLDRGSTNEKLFF. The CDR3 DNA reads TGTGCCAGCAGCTTAGACAGGGGATCTACTAATGAAAAACTGTTTTTT. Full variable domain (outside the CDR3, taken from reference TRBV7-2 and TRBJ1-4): GAGVSQSPSNKVTEKGKDVELRCDPISGHTALYWYRQSLGQGLEFLIYFQGNSAPDKSGLPSDRFSAERTGGSVSTLTIQRTQQEDSAVYLCASSLDRGSTNEKLFFGSGTQLSVL.

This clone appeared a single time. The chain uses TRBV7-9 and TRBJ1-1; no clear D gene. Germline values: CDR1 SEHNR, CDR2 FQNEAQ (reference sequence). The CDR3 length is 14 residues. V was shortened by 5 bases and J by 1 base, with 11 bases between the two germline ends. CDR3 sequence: CASSLTQSNTEAFF. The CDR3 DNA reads TGTGCCAGCAGCCTAACCCAATCGAACACTGAAGCTTTCTTT.

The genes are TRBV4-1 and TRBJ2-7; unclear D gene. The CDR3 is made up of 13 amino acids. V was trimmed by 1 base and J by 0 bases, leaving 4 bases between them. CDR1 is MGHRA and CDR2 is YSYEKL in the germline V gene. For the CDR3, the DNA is TGCGCCAGCAGCCAAGGGCCCTCCTACGAGCAGTACTTC. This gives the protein CASSQGPSYEQYF.